This TCR beta chain appears in the sequencing data of a study of blood T cell repertoires in COVID-19 (dated by TCRdb to about 2020). For the wider study: The collaborator samples originated in the United States, Italy and Spain and spanned the acute and convalescent phases of COVID-19. The material from the prospective study consisted of cDNA or gDNA derived from T cells, B-cell-depleted T cells, or PBMCs. The dataset comprised deeply sampled blood TCRbeta repertoires from subjects exposed to, actively infected with, or recovered from COVID-19. The repertoires were released in a freely available public database meant as a resource for research on the immune response to SARS-CoV-2. Samples came from the ongoing ImmuneRACE study (first 160 participants) plus 1,254 subjects from 6 global collaborators. A de-identified subject ID, COVID-19 status, age in years and sex were almost always included in the sample metadata. Where HLA class I and class II types were available, the types were taken from metadata supplied by the sample provider, not from assay-based typing.

Paper-wide results and their limitations: The quantity of clinical and demographic metadata differed by source and by participant and was supplied without curation.

In this sample, this clone turned up once. What this receptor recognizes is not known. No per-base quality is available; no much larger clone lies one base away. From the cysteine through the phenylalanine, the CDR3 covers 13 amino acids. Only the CDR3 DNA is retained, 39 bases long and in frame from the first base. V gives up 1 base and J gives up 8 bases, and the segment between their germline ends measures 12 bases. CDR1 and CDR2, looked up from the germline V gene, are SGDLS and YYNGEE. In Seattle, one collaborating source enrolled patients while the infection was active and tracked those patients longitudinally over the course of disease. Collaborating institutions collected whole blood in K2EDTA tubes following their own protocols. Collaborator samples were shipped for TCRbeta analysis as frozen whole blood, isolated PBMCs, or DNA extracted from either sample type. TCRbeta CDR3 regions were amplified from genomic DNA by means of the immunoSEQ Assay, a bias-controlled multiplex PCR. From the authors' description of their analysis: The number of nucleated cells in each sample was estimated by amplification of reference gene primers within the assay. To quantify the absolute abundance of each unique TCRbeta CDR3 rearrangement, sequence reads were collapsed and filtered. Productive Simpson clonality was computed per sample as the square root of Simpson's diversity index over productive rearrangements. In its TCRdb copy, this immuneACCESS table keeps in-frame sequences only and misses some clones. Where compared with another copy, unresolved V genes explain less than half of these, and the others have no known cause. V and J calls and clone size are as listed in that table; D and trimming were resolved from the DNA. Present in this sample are over 150,000 clones, around 83% of which were seen just once. In total, the top ten clones hold about 12% of the sample.

The chain is made from TRBV9 and TRBJ1-2; no D gene is confidently identified. Sequencing used peripheral blood. The sequence derives from a woman aged 60-75 years with COVID-19, enrolled during active disease. The DNA sequence reads TGTGCCAGCAGCGTAAGTGTGCGGTCCGGCTACACCTTC. This is translated as CASSVSVRSGYTF.